Below, one TCR beta chain is given with its context. These data originate in a study of T cells in Graves' hyperthyroidism and ophthalmopathy. TCR beta CDR3 regions were amplified from RNA transcripts. When the TCR CDR3 underwent first-round RT-PCR, the HTBI primer set was used. MiXCR, applied by TCRdb to the multiplex PCR reads, yields one record per CDR3 protein. The table lists around 760,000 distinct CDR3 sequences, approximately 36% of them singletons, with around 29% in the top ten. V lost 6 bases to trimming and J lost 3 bases; unmatched junction nucleotides: 4. The CDR3 has 13 residues. Germline values: CDR1 ENHRY, CDR2 SYGVKD.

The sequence came from a woman aged 40 to 55 with Graves' hyperthyroidism. This sequence joins TRBV10-3 and TRBJ2-5; 7 positions agree with TRBD1. The sample taken for sequencing was blood. Here the CDR3 DNA reads TGTGCCATCAGCAGGGGGAATAAAGAGACCCAGTACTTC. Protein: CAISRGNKETQYF.